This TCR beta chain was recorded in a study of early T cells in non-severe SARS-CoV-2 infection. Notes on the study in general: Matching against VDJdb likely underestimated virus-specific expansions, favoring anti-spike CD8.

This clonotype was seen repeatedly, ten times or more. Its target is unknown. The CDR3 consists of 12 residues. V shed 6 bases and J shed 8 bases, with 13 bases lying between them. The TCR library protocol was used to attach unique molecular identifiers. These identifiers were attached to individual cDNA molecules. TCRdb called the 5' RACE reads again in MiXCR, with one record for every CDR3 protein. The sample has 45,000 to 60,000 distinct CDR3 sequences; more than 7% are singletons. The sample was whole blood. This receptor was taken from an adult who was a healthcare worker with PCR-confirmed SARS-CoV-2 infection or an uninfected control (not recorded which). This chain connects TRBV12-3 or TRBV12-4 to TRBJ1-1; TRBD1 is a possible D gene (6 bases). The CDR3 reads CASRPRGQEAFF. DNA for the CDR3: TGTGCCAGCAGACCTAGAGGACAGGAAGCTTTCTTT.